Listed below are T cell receptor beta chains from one sample, sequenced in a study of blood T cell repertoires in COVID-19. The assay was immunoSEQ multiplex PCR, and TCRdb's table has in-frame clones only and misses some. This sample carries hundreds of thousands of clones, 80% to 90% of them seen once, and the ten largest clones take 1.4% to 1.5%. Sequencing used peripheral blood. The receptors were gathered from a woman in her thirties with active or convalescent COVID-19. CDR3s include the opening cysteine and the closing phenylalanine or tryptophan. Fields, in order: CDR3 protein, CDR3 DNA, D gene, clone size, V gene, J gene, CDR3 length. The D gene is left open where the match is weak. Clone size, where shown, is once, few, many, or a class for clones that have expanded.

CDR3 protein: CASSPGGAGANVLTF
CDR3 DNA: TGTGCCAGCTCACCAGGGGGCGCTGGGGCCAACGTCCTGACTTTC
D gene: .
clone size: few
V gene: TRBV18
J gene: TRBJ2-6
CDR3 length: 15

CDR3 protein: CASSQFRDYSSYEQYF
CDR3 DNA: TGTGCCAGCAGCCAATTCCGGGACTACTCCTCCTACGAGCAGTACTTC
D gene: TRBD2
clone size: .
V gene: TRBV4-2
J gene: TRBJ2-7
CDR3 length: 16

CDR3 protein: CAISAVREGEQYF
CDR3 DNA: TGTGCCATCAGTGCGGTCAGGGAAGGCGAGCAGTACTTC
D gene: .
clone size: once
V gene: TRBV10-3
J gene: TRBJ2-7
CDR3 length: 13

CDR3 protein: CASSLGTSGEETQYF
CDR3 DNA: TGTGCCAGCAGCTTAGGGACTAGCGGGGAAGAGACCCAGTACTTC
D gene: TRBD2
clone size: .
V gene: TRBV11-3
J gene: TRBJ2-5
CDR3 length: 15

CDR3 protein: CASSPSGHTVSQPQHF
CDR3 DNA: TGTGCCAGCTCACCCTCCGGTCATACAGTGAGTCAGCCCCAGCATTTT
D gene: .
clone size: once
V gene: TRBV18
J gene: TRBJ1-5
CDR3 length: 16

CDR3 protein: CASSYYRGSDTQYF
CDR3 DNA: TGTGCCAGCAGTTACTATCGGGGGTCAGATACGCAGTATTTT
D gene: .
clone size: .
V gene: TRBV6-5
J gene: TRBJ2-3
CDR3 length: 14

CDR3 protein: CASSVATWRENSPLHF
CDR3 DNA: TGTGCCAGCAGCGTAGCGACGTGGCGGGAAAATTCACCCCTCCACTTT
D gene: .
clone size: .
V gene: TRBV9
J gene: TRBJ1-6
CDR3 length: 16

CDR3 protein: CASSFAGVNTDTQYF
CDR3 DNA: TGTGCCAGCAGCTTTGCGGGGGTAAACACAGATACGCAGTATTTT
D gene: TRBD2
clone size: .
V gene: TRBV11-2
J gene: TRBJ2-3
CDR3 length: 15

CDR3 protein: CASSIAGTGYEQYF
CDR3 DNA: TGTGCCAGCAGCATAGCCGGGACAGGCTACGAGCAGTACTTC
D gene: TRBD1
clone size: .
V gene: TRBV5-6
J gene: TRBJ2-7
CDR3 length: 14

CDR3 protein: CATGLAGGQLEQFF
CDR3 DNA: TGTGCCACCGGACTAGCGGGGGGGCAGCTAGAGCAGTTCTTC
D gene: TRBD2
clone size: .
V gene: TRBV6-5
J gene: TRBJ2-1
CDR3 length: 14

CDR3 protein: CASSPQTRGEQFF
CDR3 DNA: TGTGCCAGCAGTCCGCAGACTAGAGGTGAGCAGTTCTTC
D gene: .
clone size: .
V gene: TRBV12-3/TRBV12-4
J gene: TRBJ2-1
CDR3 length: 13

CDR3 protein: CASSLGLTGLRDTQYF
CDR3 DNA: TGCGCCAGCAGCTTGGGTCTGACGGGATTAAGGGATACGCAGTATTTT
D gene: .
clone size: .
V gene: TRBV5-1
J gene: TRBJ2-3
CDR3 length: 16

CDR3 protein: CASSYSIPGGTDGYTF
CDR3 DNA: TGTGCCAGCAGTTACTCGATTCCCGGGGGAACCGATGGCTACACCTTC
D gene: .
clone size: .
V gene: TRBV6-6
J gene: TRBJ1-2
CDR3 length: 16

CDR3 protein: CASSTGTSSYEQYF
CDR3 DNA: TGTGCCAGCAGTACCGGGACTAGCTCCTACGAGCAGTACTTC
D gene: TRBD2
clone size: .
V gene: TRBV6-2/TRBV6-3
J gene: TRBJ2-7
CDR3 length: 14

CDR3 protein: CAISDRIPSGAPYYEQYF
CDR3 DNA: TGTGCCATCAGTGATCGCATACCGAGCGGAGCCCCCTACTACGAGCAGTACTTC
D gene: .
clone size: .
V gene: TRBV10-3
J gene: TRBJ2-7
CDR3 length: 18

CDR3 protein: CASSLKTGPYGYTF
CDR3 DNA: TGTGCCAGCAGCTTAAAGACAGGACCGTATGGCTACACCTTC
D gene: .
clone size: .
V gene: TRBV7-9
J gene: TRBJ1-2
CDR3 length: 14

CDR3 protein: CASSPGPTGNQPQHF
CDR3 DNA: TGTGCCAGCAGCCCGGGTCCCACGGGCAATCAGCCCCAGCATTTT
D gene: .
clone size: .
V gene: TRBV2
J gene: TRBJ1-5
CDR3 length: 15

CDR3 protein: CASSRPSNQPQHF
CDR3 DNA: TGTGCCAGCAGCAGGCCTAGCAATCAGCCCCAGCATTTT
D gene: .
clone size: .
V gene: TRBV28
J gene: TRBJ1-5
CDR3 length: 13

CDR3 protein: CASSEYGGGNSPLHF
CDR3 DNA: TGTGCCAGCAGTGAATATGGAGGGGGCAATTCACCCCTCCACTTT
D gene: TRBD1
clone size: .
V gene: TRBV25-1
J gene: TRBJ1-6
CDR3 length: 15

CDR3 protein: CATSDGGGEQYF
CDR3 DNA: TGTGCCACCAGTGACGGGGGGGGCGAGCAGTACTTC
D gene: TRBD2
clone size: .
V gene: TRBV24-1
J gene: TRBJ2-7
CDR3 length: 12

CDR3 protein: CAIRGGPEASSPLHF
CDR3 DNA: TGTGCCATCCGCGGGGGCCCGGAGGCAAGTTCACCCCTCCACTTT
D gene: .
clone size: .
V gene: TRBV10-3
J gene: TRBJ1-6
CDR3 length: 15

CDR3 protein: CASSNTSPQGEQYF
CDR3 DNA: TGTGCCAGCAGTAACACCTCCCCCCAGGGGGAGCAGTACTTC
D gene: .
clone size: .
V gene: TRBV6-6
J gene: TRBJ2-7
CDR3 length: 14

CDR3 protein: CASSLGTPRTDTQYF
CDR3 DNA: TGTGCCAGCAGCCTAGGAACTCCACGCACAGATACGCAGTATTTT
D gene: .
clone size: .
V gene: TRBV7-8
J gene: TRBJ2-3
CDR3 length: 15

CDR3 protein: CASSPNSGENTEAFF
CDR3 DNA: TGTGCCAGCAGCCCGAACTCGGGGGAAAACACTGAAGCTTTCTTT
D gene: .
clone size: once
V gene: TRBV6-5
J gene: TRBJ1-1
CDR3 length: 15

CDR3 protein: CASSPRDMNTEAFF
CDR3 DNA: TGTGCCAGCTCACCCAGGGATATGAACACTGAAGCTTTCTTT
D gene: .
clone size: few
V gene: TRBV18
J gene: TRBJ1-1
CDR3 length: 14

CDR3 protein: CASSIDHGRASGYTF
CDR3 DNA: TGTGCCAGTAGTATAGATCATGGGAGGGCTAGTGGCTACACCTTC
D gene: .
clone size: .
V gene: TRBV19
J gene: TRBJ1-2
CDR3 length: 15

CDR3 protein: CASSQQNSPLHF
CDR3 DNA: TGTGCCAGCAGCCAACAAAATTCACCCCTCCACTTT
D gene: .
clone size: .
V gene: TRBV14
J gene: TRBJ1-6
CDR3 length: 12

CDR3 protein: CASSFNGQAGGYTF
CDR3 DNA: TGCGCCAGCAGCTTTAACGGACAGGCGGGGGGCTACACCTTC
D gene: TRBD1
clone size: .
V gene: TRBV5-1
J gene: TRBJ1-2
CDR3 length: 14

CDR3 protein: CASTGTVNQPQHF
CDR3 DNA: TGCGCCAGCACAGGGACAGTAAATCAGCCCCAGCATTTT
D gene: TRBD1
clone size: .
V gene: TRBV10-2
J gene: TRBJ1-5
CDR3 length: 13

CDR3 protein: CASSIAGLSSYEQYF
CDR3 DNA: TGTGCCAGCTCAATAGCGGGCCTCAGCTCCTACGAGCAGTACTTC
D gene: TRBD2
clone size: few
V gene: TRBV27
J gene: TRBJ2-7
CDR3 length: 15

CDR3 protein: CASSFSGRYNEQFF
CDR3 DNA: TGTGCCAGCAGCTTTAGCGGGCGTTACAATGAGCAGTTCTTC
D gene: TRBD2
clone size: .
V gene: TRBV11-3
J gene: TRBJ2-1
CDR3 length: 14

CDR3 protein: CASSSQVGAYEQYF
CDR3 DNA: TGCGCCAGCAGCTCACAGGTAGGGGCCTACGAGCAGTACTTC
D gene: .
clone size: once
V gene: TRBV5-1
J gene: TRBJ2-7
CDR3 length: 14

CDR3 protein: CASSLGTDQETQYF
CDR3 DNA: TGTGCCAGCAGCTTGGGGACAGACCAAGAGACCCAGTACTTC
D gene: .
clone size: .
V gene: TRBV5-4
J gene: TRBJ2-5
CDR3 length: 14

CDR3 protein: CASSDDGNEQFF
CDR3 DNA: TGTGCCAGCAGTGACGACGGGAATGAGCAGTTCTTC
D gene: .
clone size: .
V gene: TRBV4-2
J gene: TRBJ2-1
CDR3 length: 12

CDR3 protein: CASSQGHRDQPQHF
CDR3 DNA: TGTGCCAGCAGCCAAGGGCACAGAGATCAGCCCCAGCATTTT
D gene: .
clone size: .
V gene: TRBV3-1/TRBV3-2
J gene: TRBJ1-5
CDR3 length: 14

CDR3 protein: CAISPLSGGADEQFF
CDR3 DNA: TGTGCCATCAGCCCTCTTAGCGGGGGGGCTGATGAGCAGTTCTTC
D gene: TRBD2
clone size: few
V gene: TRBV10-3
J gene: TRBJ2-1
CDR3 length: 15

CDR3 protein: CASSLDRTGVYEQYF
CDR3 DNA: TGTGCCAGCAGCTTAGACCGAACAGGGGTCTACGAGCAGTACTTC
D gene: TRBD1
clone size: .
V gene: TRBV11-2
J gene: TRBJ2-7
CDR3 length: 15

CDR3 protein: CASSHGIPNTGELFF
CDR3 DNA: TGTGCCAGCAGCCACGGGATCCCGAACACCGGGGAGCTGTTTTTT
D gene: .
clone size: .
V gene: TRBV14
J gene: TRBJ2-2
CDR3 length: 15

CDR3 protein: CASSHRYGANVLTF
CDR3 DNA: TGTGCCAGCAGCCACAGGTATGGGGCCAACGTCCTGACTTTC
D gene: .
clone size: .
V gene: TRBV3-1/TRBV3-2
J gene: TRBJ2-6
CDR3 length: 14

CDR3 protein: CASSPQGLSRLNTEAFF
CDR3 DNA: TGTGCCAGCAGTCCACAGGGGTTATCTAGGTTGAACACTGAAGCTTTCTTT
D gene: TRBD1
clone size: .
V gene: TRBV5-4
J gene: TRBJ1-1
CDR3 length: 17

CDR3 protein: CASSQRQGMDGYTF
CDR3 DNA: TGTGCCAGCAGCCAAAGACAGGGAATGGATGGCTACACCTTC
D gene: TRBD1
clone size: .
V gene: TRBV5-4
J gene: TRBJ1-2
CDR3 length: 14

CDR3 protein: CASSTDRSADTQYF
CDR3 DNA: TGTGCCAGCAGCACCGACAGGTCTGCAGATACGCAGTATTTT
D gene: .
clone size: once
V gene: TRBV7-8
J gene: TRBJ2-3
CDR3 length: 14

CDR3 protein: CASSPLDSQETQYF
CDR3 DNA: TGTGCCAGCAGTCCGCTGGACAGTCAAGAGACCCAGTACTTC
D gene: .
clone size: .
V gene: TRBV6-6
J gene: TRBJ2-5
CDR3 length: 14

CDR3 protein: CASSRGQMNTEAFF
CDR3 DNA: TGTGCCAGCAGCCGGGGACAGATGAACACTGAAGCTTTCTTT
D gene: TRBD1
clone size: .
V gene: TRBV3-1/TRBV3-2
J gene: TRBJ1-1
CDR3 length: 14

CDR3 protein: CASSRDFLTEAFF
CDR3 DNA: TGTGCCAGCAGCCGGGACTTCCTCACTGAAGCTTTCTTT
D gene: .
clone size: .
V gene: TRBV5-8
J gene: TRBJ1-1
CDR3 length: 13

CDR3 protein: CASSDSQAKLSTEAFF
CDR3 DNA: TGTGCCAGCAGTGATTCACAGGCTAAACTCTCCACTGAAGCTTTCTTT
D gene: .
clone size: .
V gene: TRBV2
J gene: TRBJ1-1
CDR3 length: 16

CDR3 protein: CSVGLEEGYTF
CDR3 DNA: TGCAGCGTTGGTCTGGAGGAAGGCTACACCTTC
D gene: .
clone size: .
V gene: TRBV29-1
J gene: TRBJ1-2
CDR3 length: 11

CDR3 protein: CASTKRGTGKLAVFGANVLTF
CDR3 DNA: TGTGCCAGTACTAAACGAGGGACAGGGAAACTAGCGGTATTTGGGGCCAACGTCCTGACTTTC
D gene: .
clone size: .
V gene: TRBV19
J gene: TRBJ2-6
CDR3 length: 21

CDR3 protein: CASSLDRYGYTF
CDR3 DNA: TGTGCCAGCAGCTTAGATCGTTATGGCTACACCTTC
D gene: .
clone size: .
V gene: TRBV11-2
J gene: TRBJ1-2
CDR3 length: 12

CDR3 protein: CASSLDRGSYNEQFF
CDR3 DNA: TGTGCCAGCAGCCTCGACAGGGGCTCCTACAATGAGCAGTTCTTC
D gene: TRBD1
clone size: .
V gene: TRBV27
J gene: TRBJ2-1
CDR3 length: 15

CDR3 protein: CASHRGVLVFYEQYF
CDR3 DNA: TGTGCCAGTCACCGCGGGGTTCTAGTATTCTACGAGCAGTACTTC
D gene: .
clone size: .
V gene: TRBV19
J gene: TRBJ2-7
CDR3 length: 15

CDR3 protein: CASSLNTGLDTQYF
CDR3 DNA: TGTGCCAGCAGCTTAAATACAGGGTTAGATACGCAGTATTTT
D gene: .
clone size: .
V gene: TRBV7-2
J gene: TRBJ2-3
CDR3 length: 14

CDR3 protein: CASSYTTADRGSETQYF
CDR3 DNA: TGTGCCAGCAGTTACACCACAGCGGACAGGGGATCGGAGACCCAGTACTTC
D gene: TRBD1
clone size: many
V gene: TRBV6-2/TRBV6-3
J gene: TRBJ2-5
CDR3 length: 17

CDR3 protein: CAIPRTLGEQFF
CDR3 DNA: TGTGCCATCCCTAGAACTCTCGGGGAGCAGTTCTTC
D gene: .
clone size: .
V gene: TRBV10-3
J gene: TRBJ2-1
CDR3 length: 12

CDR3 protein: CASSPSGQTNSPLHF
CDR3 DNA: TGTGCCAGCAGTCCCTCCGGACAAACTAATTCACCCCTCCACTTT
D gene: .
clone size: .
V gene: TRBV3-1/TRBV3-2
J gene: TRBJ1-6
CDR3 length: 15

CDR3 protein: CSGRQSAYNEQFF
CDR3 DNA: TGCAGCGGCCGACAGTCTGCCTACAATGAGCAGTTCTTC
D gene: .
clone size: .
V gene: TRBV29-1
J gene: TRBJ2-1
CDR3 length: 13

CDR3 protein: CASSLGTSGGLGEQYF
CDR3 DNA: TGTGCCAGCAGTTTAGGGACTAGCGGGGGATTAGGGGAGCAGTACTTC
D gene: TRBD2
clone size: .
V gene: TRBV28
J gene: TRBJ2-7
CDR3 length: 16

CDR3 protein: CASSPQQGRNTEAFF
CDR3 DNA: TGTGCCAGCTCACCCCAACAGGGACGGAACACTGAAGCTTTCTTT
D gene: .
clone size: .
V gene: TRBV18
J gene: TRBJ1-1
CDR3 length: 15

CDR3 protein: CASSYHGMNTEAFF
CDR3 DNA: TGTGCCAGCAGTTACCACGGGATGAACACTGAAGCTTTCTTT
D gene: .
clone size: .
V gene: TRBV6-5
J gene: TRBJ1-1
CDR3 length: 14

CDR3 protein: CASSFGQGGYEQYF
CDR3 DNA: TGCGCCAGCAGCTTTGGACAGGGGGGATACGAGCAGTACTTC
D gene: TRBD1
clone size: .
V gene: TRBV5-1
J gene: TRBJ2-7
CDR3 length: 14